The 27 T cell receptor beta chains reported below all come from one sample, sequenced in a study of blood T cell repertoires in COVID-19. Some clones are missing from TCRdb's copy, which holds only in-frame ones; the method was immunoSEQ multiplex PCR. The data show about 120,000 clones, more than 60% seen once. Input material: peripheral blood. The receptors come from a man aged 50 or older with acute or convalescent COVID-19.

The J gene is TRBJ1-5, the V gene TRBV10-3, with 9 bases aligning to TRBD1. With 2 bases clipped from V and 7 bases from J, the junction kept 3 bases outside the gene matches. The germline gives CDR1 ENHRY, CDR2 SYGVKD. There are 14 residues in the CDR3. The CDR3 DNA reads TGTGCCATCAGTGAGGACAGGGGGGAGCAGCCCCAGCATTTT. It translates to CAISEDRGEQPQHF.

The chain recombines TRBV6-1 with TRBJ1-2; D uncertain. CDR3 length: 14 residues. Germline V CDR1 and CDR2: MNHNS, SASEGT. The V and J ends lost 3 bases and 3 bases respectively, with 11 bases between them. The CDR3 here is CASSDVRVDYGYTF. In DNA form, the CDR3 reads TGTGCCAGCAGTGATGTCCGGGTAGACTATGGCTACACCTTC.

This chain joins TRBV7-8 and TRBJ2-1, with 7 bases aligning to TRBD1. This CDR3 comprises 14 residues. V dropped 0 bases and J dropped 8; count of bases not matched to a gene: 4. Germline V gives CDR1 SGHVS, CDR2 FQNEAQ. The CDR3 protein is CASSLAEGGHEQFF. The CDR3 bases are TGTGCCAGCAGCTTAGCGGAAGGGGGCCATGAGCAGTTCTTC.

CDR3: CASSPGQLAQYF. The CDR3 DNA follows: TGTGCCAGCAGCCCGGGACAGCTCGCACAGTACTTC. V and J are TRBV12-3 or TRBV12-4 and TRBJ2-7; 7 bases fit TRBD1. CDR3 length: 12 residues. V was pared by 6 bases and J by 10 bases, with 9 bases of the junction left unmatched.

The chain carries TRBV28 and TRBJ2-6, with TRBD2 as a possible D gene (7 bases). Germline CDR1 reads MDHEN; CDR2 reads SYDVKM. V shed 10 bases and J shed 2 bases, with 15 bases lying between them. The CDR3 is made up of 15 amino acids. The CDR3 loop is CATRPGGAGANVLTF. The DNA of the CDR3 is TGTGCCACCCGCCCGGGGGGCGCTGGGGCCAACGTCCTGACTTTC.

This chain joins TRBV10-3 and TRBJ1-2; 8 bases are a match to TRBD1. The CDR3 is 12 amino acids. V dropped 8 bases and J dropped 5; count of bases not matched to a gene: 4. Per the germline V gene, CDR1 is ENHRY and CDR2 is SYGVKD. This chain's CDR3 is CAIGQGGYGYTF. CDR3 in DNA: TGTGCCATCGGACAGGGAGGTTATGGCTACACCTTC.

This clone appeared once. This chain connects TRBV6-1 to TRBJ1-5; D is uncertain. Germline-derived CDR1 and CDR2 are MNHNS and SASEGT. The CDR3 loop spans 14 amino acids. V was pared by 2 bases and J by 0 bases, with 5 bases between. The CDR3 sequence: CASSEQNSNQPQHF. The CDR3 region has the DNA TGTGCCAGCAGTGAACAGAATAGCAATCAGCCCCAGCATTTT.

The V call is TRBV6-5, the J call TRBJ2-7; 11 bases map to TRBD2. The V gene end was trimmed by 6 bases and the J gene end by 2 bases; junction bases not matched to a gene: 6. Germline-derived CDR1 and CDR2 are MNHEY and SVGAGI. This CDR3 region has 15 residues. This chain's CDR3 is CASSLAGGPAYEQYF. CDR3 nucleotide sequence: TGTGCCAGCAGCCTAGCGGGAGGACCCGCCTACGAGCAGTACTTC.

This clone was observed a handful of times. CDR3 bases: TGTGCCAGCAGTGACGGGGGGGGATATGGCTACACCTTC. This encodes CASSDGGGYGYTF. The chain links TRBV2 to TRBJ1-2, with a tentative D call TRBD1 (5 bases). Trimming shortened V by 3 bases and J by 5 bases, and 10 bases separated the two germline ends. The CDR3 totals 13 residues. CDR1 SNHLY and CDR2 FYNNEI come from the germline V gene.

The chain's CDR3 is CASSSQINEKLFF. The CDR3 DNA follows: TGTGCCAGCAGTTCCCAGATTAATGAAAAACTGTTTTTT. V gene TRBV12-3 or TRBV12-4 combines with J gene TRBJ1-4, with D unresolved. The CDR3 length is 13 residues. Between the trimmed V and J ends, which lost 4 bases and 4 bases, there was a span of 7 bases.

There are a few counts of this clone. Other DNA sequences from this sample encode an identical CDR3 as well. The chain carries TRBV5-1 and TRBJ1-2; TRBD1 aligns across 7 bases. Germline values: CDR1 SGHRS, CDR2 YFSETQ. CDR3 length: 14 amino acids. The J segment lost 2 bases and the V segment lost 4 bases, leaving 5 bases of the junction unmatched. In DNA form, the CDR3 reads TGCGCCAGCAGCCCCGGACAGGCAAACTATGGCTACACCTTC. Translation gives CASSPGQANYGYTF.

The chain couples TRBV7-6 to TRBJ1-1; TRBD1 is a possible D gene (6 bases). The CDR3 sequence is 16 residues long. The germline gives CDR1 SGHVS, CDR2 FNYEAQ. V gave up 1 base and J gave up 1 base, with 13 bases separating them. In nucleotides, the CDR3 is TGTGCCAGCAGCTTAGACCGGGACACCAAGAACACTGAAGCTTTCTTT. Translated: CASSLDRDTKNTEAFF.

This clone was seen only once. The rearrangement joins TRBV15 to TRBJ2-3; 9 positions match TRBD2. The CDR3 consists of 18 residues. CDR1 is LNHNV and CDR2 is YYDKDF in the germline V gene (reference sequence). V was pared by 0 bases and J by 2 bases, with 9 bases of the junction left unmatched. CDR3 sequence reads: CATSRDFAAGGITDTQYF. For the CDR3, the DNA is TGTGCCACCAGCAGAGATTTTGCAGCGGGAGGAATCACAGATACGCAGTATTTT.

This rearrangement joins TRBV10-2 to TRBJ1-2, with no clear D. CDR1 is WSHSY, CDR2 SAAADI, per germline. V lost 4 bases to trimming and J lost 0 bases, with 12 bases between them. There are 15 residues in the CDR3. As DNA, the CDR3 is TGCGCCAGCAGTGCACCGACAAGATCTAACTATGGCTACACCTTC. Translating it yields CASSAPTRSNYGYTF.

V usage is TRBV5-6 and J usage is TRBJ2-7, with 10 bases lining up with TRBD1. This CDR3 region has 16 residues. Germline V gene sequence: CDR1 SGHDT, CDR2 YYEEEE. Unmatched junction bases numbered 5, after V lost 0 bases and J lost 2 bases. CDR3 nucleotides: TGTGCCAGCAGCTTGGGTGGGACAGGGGTCACCTACGAGCAGTACTTC. Translation gives CASSLGGTGVTYEQYF. The full variable domain, its missing parts supplied by reference TRBV5-6 and TRBJ2-7, is DAGVTQSPTHLIKTRGQQVTLRCSPKSGHDTVSWYQQALGQGPQFIFQYYEEEERQRGNFPDRFSGHQFPNYSSELNVNALLLGDSALYLCASSLGGTGVTYEQYFGPGTRLTVT.

The chain couples TRBV9 to TRBJ2-2; 10 nucleotides line up with TRBD1. CDR1 SGDLS and CDR2 YYNGEE come from the germline V gene. The V and J ends lost 4 bases and 6 bases, in that order; junction bases with no gene match: 6. The CDR3 has 15 residues. The CDR3 DNA is TGTGCCAGCAGCCCACGGGACAGGGGCTCCGGGGAGCTGTTTTTT. This codes for CASSPRDRGSGELFF.

The chain recombines TRBV27 with TRBJ2-1, with D possibly matching TRBD2 (7 bases). Germline V gives CDR1 MNHEY, CDR2 SMNVEV (reference sequence). V lost 5 bases and J 0 bases, leaving 17 bases between the germline ends. The CDR3 loop spans 17 amino acids. CDR3 coding DNA: TGTGCCAGCAGTCCCTATCGGGGGGCAAACTCCTACAATGAGCAGTTCTTC. This sequence encodes CASSPYRGANSYNEQFF.

The chain joins TRBV7-9 to TRBJ2-3; perhaps TRBD2 as D (7 bases). The CDR3 covers 14 residues. Between the trimmed V and J ends, which lost 5 bases and 3 bases, there was a span of 12 bases. Germline CDR1 is SEHNR and CDR2 is FQNEAQ (reference sequence). The chain's CDR3 is CASSHREGTDTQYF. CDR3 in DNA: TGTGCCAGCAGCCACAGGGAGGGGACAGATACGCAGTATTTT.

The chain is built from TRBV28 and TRBJ1-6; a weak D match, TRBD1 (6 bases). Germline V gene data show CDR1 as MDHEN and CDR2 as SYDVKM. Deletions cut 5 bases from V and 4 bases from J, with 15 bases between. The CDR3 contains 16 residues. CDR3 protein: CASSHRQDPYNSPLHF. The CDR3 nucleotides are TGTGCCAGCAGTCACCGACAGGACCCGTATAATTCACCCCTCCACTTT.

This clone was detected only once. Here the CDR3 DNA reads TGTGCCAGCAGCCAATACAGGGCTGAACGTAGTGAAGCTTTCTTT. This sequence encodes CASSQYRAERSEAFF. The V gene is TRBV3-1 (or the pseudogene TRBV3-2), the J gene TRBJ1-1; weak D call: TRBD1 (6 bases). V lost 2 bases, J lost 7 bases, and 17 bases lay in between. In germline, CDR1 is LGHDT, CDR2 YNNKEL (reference sequence). The CDR3 is 15 residues long.

The V call is TRBV28, the J call TRBJ2-7, with 10 bases matching TRBD2. Germline trimming cut 2 bases from V and 5 bases from J; bases unmatched to any gene: 3. The germline V gene encodes CDR1 MDHEN and CDR2 SYDVKM. This CDR3 has 14 residues. The CDR3 spells CASSLGLAGDEQYF. The CDR3 nucleotides are TGTGCCAGCAGTTTAGGGCTAGCGGGGGACGAGCAGTACTTC.

The V call is TRBV11-2, the J call TRBJ2-7, with a weak D call TRBD2 (7 bases). V lost 5 bases to trimming and J lost 6 bases, with 20 bases between them. The V gene's germline CDR1 is SGHAT and CDR2 FQNNGV. The CDR3 is made up of 15 amino acids. The CDR3 DNA reads TGTGCCAGCAGCCCTCTAAGTGGGGGGGCCCTCGAGCAGTACTTC. Protein: CASSPLSGGALEQYF.

J is TRBJ2-3 and V is TRBV30, with a tentative D call TRBD2 (5 bases). Trimming shortened V by 2 bases and J by 7 bases, and 10 bases separated the two germline ends. The CDR3 runs 12 residues. Germline CDR1 is GTSNPN and CDR2 is SVGIG (reference sequence). CDR3 coding DNA: TGTGCCTGGAGTACCGGACTTTATACGCAGTATTTT. Amino acid sequence: CAWSTGLYTQYF.

CDR3 DNA sequence: TGTGCCAGCTCACCACCAGGGAGCAGGGAGACCCAGTACTTC. Translated, it gives CASSPPGSRETQYF. J is TRBJ2-5 and V is TRBV18, with a weak D call TRBD2 (5 bases). Germline V gene sequence: CDR1 KGHSH, CDR2 LQKENI. Trimming left V 0 bases short and J 5 bases short, with 10 bases between. The CDR3 extends over 14 amino acids.

The chain uses TRBV25-1 and TRBJ1-5, with a possible D match to TRBD1 (5 bases). Germline CDR1 reads MGHDK; CDR2 reads SYGVNS. With 4 bases removed from V and 7 bases from J, the gap between germline ends came to 8 bases. The CDR3 length is 12 residues. This CDR3 is CASSADRQPQHF. The CDR3 bases are TGTGCCAGCAGTGCTGACAGACAGCCCCAGCATTTT.

The rearrangement joins TRBV5-8 to TRBJ1-2; weak D call: TRBD1 (5 bases). Trimming removed 2 bases from V and 8 bases from J, with 13 bases in between. The CDR3 totals 13 residues. Germline V gene lookup returns CDR1 SGHTS and CDR2 YDEGEE. The CDR3 protein is CASSFMRDAGYTF. The DNA of the CDR3 is TGTGCCAGCAGCTTTATGCGGGACGCCGGCTACACCTTC. The whole variable domain, remainder taken from reference TRBV5-8 and TRBJ1-2, is EAGVTQSPTHLIKTRGQQATLRCSPISGHTSVYWYQQALGLGLQFLLWYDEGEERNRGNFPPRFSGRQFPNYSSELNVNALELEDSALYLCASSFMRDAGYTFGSGTRLTVV.

The chain couples TRBV7-9 to TRBJ2-7; 11 bases fit TRBD1. CDR1 and CDR2 from the germline V gene are SEHNR and FQNEAQ (reference sequence). Trimming removed 6 bases from V and 6 bases from J; junction bases left unmatched: 7. CDR3 size: 14 residues. The CDR3 DNA is TGTGCCAGCAGGGCAGGGGACAGGGGGGGCGAGCAGTACTTC. It specifies CASRAGDRGGEQYF.